This is a list of T cell receptor beta chains from one sample in a study of blood T cell repertoires in COVID-19. Profiling relied on immunoSEQ multiplex PCR, and the TCRdb table lists in-frame clones only, not all of them. Altogether 72,000 or so clones are present, roughly 89% being singletons, with the ten largest covering approximately 1.5%. Sequencing used peripheral blood. The receptors derive from a man between 60 and 75 years old with acute or convalescent COVID-19. CDR3s include the opening cysteine and the closing phenylalanine or tryptophan. D genes are given only for firm matches. Where a row states a size, it is once, few, many or the class of an expanded clone; other rows omit it.

cdr3_aa cdr3_nt d_call j_call v_call clone_size
CATSRGRGNSNEKLFF TGTGCCACCAGCAGAGGAAGAGGGAACTCCAATGAAAAACTGTTTTTT NA TRBJ1-4 TRBV15 NA
CASSSHRGLREKLFF TGTGCCAGCAGCTCACACAGGGGGCTGCGAGAAAAACTGTTTTTT TRBD1 TRBJ1-4 TRBV6-6 NA
CASCAFQLGETEAFF TGCGCCAGCTGTGCTTTTCAGCTCGGGGAAACTGAAGCTTTCTTT NA TRBJ1-1 TRBV10-2 NA
CASSAGGQALNYGYTF TGCGCCAGCAGCGCTGGGGGACAGGCCTTAAACTATGGCTACACCTTC TRBD1 TRBJ1-2 TRBV5-1 NA
CASSLAGGRGANVLTF TGTGCCAGCAGCTTAGCAGGGGGGCGAGGGGCCAACGTCCTGACTTTC NA TRBJ2-6 TRBV13 NA
CASSQTGFAGNTIYF TGTGCCAGCAGCCAAACAGGATTTGCTGGAAACACCATATATTTT NA TRBJ1-3 TRBV3-1/TRBV3-2 NA
CASSEGPPSYEQYF TGTGCCAGCAGTGAGGGGCCACCTTCCTACGAGCAGTACTTC NA TRBJ2-7 TRBV2 NA
CASSHTGVMNTEAFF TGTGCCAGTAGTCATACAGGGGTCATGAACACTGAAGCTTTCTTT TRBD1 TRBJ1-1 TRBV19 NA
CASSLKGTDYGYTF TGTGCCAGCAGCTTAAAGGGGACAGACTATGGCTACACCTTC TRBD1 TRBJ1-2 TRBV7-9 NA
CASSRGRNTEAFF TGTGCCAGCAGCAGGGGCCGGAACACTGAAGCTTTCTTT NA TRBJ1-1 TRBV7-3 NA
CASSLQEGTEAFF TGTGCCAGCAGCTTACAGGAGGGGACTGAAGCTTTCTTT NA TRBJ1-1 TRBV7-3 NA
CASSSADSNQPQHF TGTGCCAGCAGCTCCGCGGATAGCAATCAGCCCCAGCATTTT NA TRBJ1-5 TRBV7-2 NA
CASSQGTGGYNEQFF TGTGCCAGCTCCCAGGGGACAGGGGGCTACAATGAGCAGTTCTTC TRBD1 TRBJ2-1 TRBV18 NA
CATSDFRTELQETQYF TGTGCCACCAGTGATTTCCGGACAGAATTACAAGAGACCCAGTACTTC NA TRBJ2-5 TRBV24-1 NA
CASSSYRGGGETQYF TGCGCCAGCAGCTCGTACAGGGGGGGAGGAGAGACCCAGTACTTC NA TRBJ2-5 TRBV5-1 NA
CASSPSGHSSYEQYF TGTGCCAGCAGCCCCTCAGGACACAGCTCCTACGAGCAGTACTTC NA TRBJ2-7 TRBV9 NA
CASSEGGGSSYEQYF TGCGCCAGCAGCGAGGGAGGGGGTTCCTCCTACGAGCAGTACTTC NA TRBJ2-7 TRBV4-1 NA
CASSLAEQGAAYGYTF TGCGCCAGCAGCTTGGCCGAGCAGGGGGCGGCCTATGGCTACACCTTC TRBD1 TRBJ1-2 TRBV5-1 NA
CASSWTGGSENEKLFF TGTGCCAGCAGCTGGACAGGGGGCAGTGAGAATGAAAAACTGTTTTTT TRBD1 TRBJ1-4 TRBV28 once
CASSRGSGEQYF TGTGCCAGCAGCAGGGGGTCGGGGGAGCAGTACTTC TRBD1 TRBJ2-7 TRBV6-5 NA
CASARTGKGNQPQHF TGTGCCAGCGCCCGGACAGGGAAGGGCAATCAGCCCCAGCATTTT TRBD1 TRBJ1-5 TRBV6-5 NA
CASSLREYGSGNTIYF TGTGCCAGCAGCTTACGGGAATATGGCTCTGGAAACACCATATATTTT NA TRBJ1-3 TRBV7-3 NA
CASSPGGFGGELFF TGTGCCAGTAGTCCTGGCGGTTTTGGCGGGGAGCTGTTTTTT NA TRBJ2-2 TRBV19 NA
CASSYDTQSEQFF TGTGCCAGCAGTTACGACACCCAGAGTGAGCAGTTCTTC NA TRBJ2-1 TRBV6-5 NA
CASSLKGVYETQYF TGTGCCAGCAGCTTGAAGGGGGTATATGAGACCCAGTACTTC NA TRBJ2-5 TRBV5-4 NA
CASSSRGGTEAFF TGCGCCAGCAGTTCCCGGGGGGGCACTGAAGCTTTCTTT NA TRBJ1-1 TRBV5-1 NA
CASSFGGSEQYF TGTGCCAGCAGCTTTGGGGGGTCCGAGCAGTACTTC NA TRBJ2-7 TRBV5-4 NA
CASRIEGASGNTIYF TGTGCCAGTAGGATCGAAGGGGCGTCTGGAAACACCATATATTTT NA TRBJ1-3 TRBV19 once
CASSYLGEGQPQHF TGTGCCAGCAGTTACTTAGGGGAAGGCCAGCCCCAGCATTTT NA TRBJ1-5 TRBV6-5 NA
CASSPFASQGLRYTF TGTGCCAGCTCACCATTCGCGTCTCAGGGGCTTCGATACACCTTC NA TRBJ1-2 TRBV18 NA
CASNLDRASYEQYF TGTGCCAGCAACTTAGACAGGGCTTCCTACGAGCAGTACTTC TRBD1 TRBJ2-7 TRBV5-6 NA